The entry that follows covers one T cell receptor (beta chain) sequence. The data were obtained in a study of coeliac disease. There are 13 residues in the CDR3. Germline assignment: CDR1 MGHDK and CDR2 SYGVNS. The V and J ends lost 2 bases and 8 bases respectively, with 10 bases between them. The assay was immunoSEQ multiplex PCR, and TCRdb's table has in-frame clones only and misses some. The data show thousands of clones, with 50% to 65% seen just once and about 17% held by the top ten. This sequence joins TRBV25-1 and TRBJ2-1, with D possibly matching TRBD2 (5 bases). The receptor was derived from a man between 60 and 75 years old with celiac disease on a gluten-free diet. What was sequenced was intraepithelial lymphocytes from the gut. CDR3 sequence: CASSEAGIDEQFF. CDR3 coding DNA: TGTGCCAGCAGTGAAGCGGGTATCGATGAGCAGTTCTTC.